The source of this T cell receptor beta chain is a study of blood T cell repertoires in COVID-19. Study-level information: Samples came from the United States, Italy and Spain, spanning acute and convalescent COVID-19.

The ends were cut back, 1 base at V and 6 bases at J, with 22 bases in the middle. CDR3 size: 17 residues. Germline lookup yields CDR1 SGDLS and CDR2 YYNGEE. Authors' data handling: Quantification of nucleated cells was approximated via reference gene primer amplification. TCRdb's copy holds only in-frame clones and misses some; the assay was immunoSEQ multiplex PCR. The DNA gave D and trimming, while V, J and clone size come from that table. Of around 300,000 clones listed, roughly 90% are singletons. Cohorts were based on clinical histories the participants reported. Resolution of symptoms, clearance, or two negative PCRs was present in recovered Cohort 3 donors.

The sequenced sample consisted of PBMCs or T cells enriched from blood (not recorded which). The V and J genes are TRBV9 and TRBJ1-1; TRBD1 might be the D (5 bases). The TCR originated in a woman aged 40 to 49 who had recovered from COVID-19. The CDR3, as DNA: TGTGCCAGCAGCGTAACTGGGGCAGCCCCCTTTTCTGCTGAAGCTTTCTTT. The encoded protein is CASSVTGAAPFSAEAFF.